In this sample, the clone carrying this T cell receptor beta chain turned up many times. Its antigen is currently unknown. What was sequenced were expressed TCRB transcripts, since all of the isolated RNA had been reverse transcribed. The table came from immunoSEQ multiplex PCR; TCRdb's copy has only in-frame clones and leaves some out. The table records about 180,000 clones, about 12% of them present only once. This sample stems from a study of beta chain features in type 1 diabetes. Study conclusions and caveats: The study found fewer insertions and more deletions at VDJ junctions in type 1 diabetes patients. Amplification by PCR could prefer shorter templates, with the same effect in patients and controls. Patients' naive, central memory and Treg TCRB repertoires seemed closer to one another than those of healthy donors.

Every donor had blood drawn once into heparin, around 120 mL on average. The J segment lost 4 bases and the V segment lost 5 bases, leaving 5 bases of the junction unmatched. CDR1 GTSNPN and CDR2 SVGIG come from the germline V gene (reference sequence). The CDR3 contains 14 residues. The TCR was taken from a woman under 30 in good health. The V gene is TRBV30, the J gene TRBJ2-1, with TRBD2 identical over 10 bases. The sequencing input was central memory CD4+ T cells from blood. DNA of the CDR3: TGTGCCTGGCGGACTAGCGGACCTTACAATGAGCAGTTCTTC. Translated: CAWRTSGPYNEQFF.